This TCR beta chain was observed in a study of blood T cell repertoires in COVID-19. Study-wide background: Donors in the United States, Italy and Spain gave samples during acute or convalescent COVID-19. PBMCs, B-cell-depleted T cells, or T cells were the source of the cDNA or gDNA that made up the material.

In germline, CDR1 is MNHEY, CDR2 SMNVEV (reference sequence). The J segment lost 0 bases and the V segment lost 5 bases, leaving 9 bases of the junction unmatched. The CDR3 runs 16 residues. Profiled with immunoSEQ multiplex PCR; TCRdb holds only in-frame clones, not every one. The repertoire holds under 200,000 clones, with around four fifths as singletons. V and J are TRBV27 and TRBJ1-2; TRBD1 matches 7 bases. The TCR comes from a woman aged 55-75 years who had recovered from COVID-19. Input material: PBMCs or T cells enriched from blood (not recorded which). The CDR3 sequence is CASSVIGDSTNYGYTF. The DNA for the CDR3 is TGTGCCAGCAGTGTTATAGGGGACAGCACTAACTATGGCTACACCTTC.